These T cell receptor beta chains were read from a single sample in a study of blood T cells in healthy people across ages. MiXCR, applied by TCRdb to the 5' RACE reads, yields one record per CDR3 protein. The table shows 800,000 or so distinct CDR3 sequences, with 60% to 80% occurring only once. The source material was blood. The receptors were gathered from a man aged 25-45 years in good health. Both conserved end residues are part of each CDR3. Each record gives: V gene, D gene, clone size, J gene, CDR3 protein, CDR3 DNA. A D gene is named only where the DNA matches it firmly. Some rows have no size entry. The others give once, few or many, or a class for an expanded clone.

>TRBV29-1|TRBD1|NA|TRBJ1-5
CSVIGTGVNQPQHF
TGCAGCGTTATAGGGACAGGGGTTAATCAGCCCCAGCATTTT
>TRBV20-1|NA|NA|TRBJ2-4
CSAGRWGTKNIQYF
TGCAGTGCTGGGCGGTGGGGGACGAAAAACATTCAGTACTTC
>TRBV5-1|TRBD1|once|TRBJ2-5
CASSPDGTGPETQYF
TGCGCCAGCAGCCCGGACGGGACAGGTCCAGAGACCCAGTACTTC
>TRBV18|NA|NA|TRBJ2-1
CASSPPSSYSYNEQFF
TGTGCCAGCTCACCACCTTCCAGCTACTCCTACAATGAGCAGTTCTTC
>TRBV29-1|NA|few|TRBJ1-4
CSVARGVANEKLFF
TGCAGCGTGGCACGGGGGGTTGCTAATGAAAAACTGTTTTTT
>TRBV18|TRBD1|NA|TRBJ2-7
CASSPGDRVNEQYF
TGTGCCAGCTCACCTGGGGACAGGGTGAACGAGCAGTACTTC
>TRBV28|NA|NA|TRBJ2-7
CASSSITGSQYF
TGTGCCAGCAGTTCGATCACAGGGAGCCAGTACTTC
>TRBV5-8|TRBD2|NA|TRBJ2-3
CASSSLTSGGSDTQYF
TGTGCCAGCAGCTCGCTAACTAGCGGGGGTTCAGATACGCAGTATTTT
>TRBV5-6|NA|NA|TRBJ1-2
CASSSLGLREVNYGYTF
TGTGCCAGCAGCTCCCTTGGCCTCAGGGAAGTGAACTATGGCTACACCTTC
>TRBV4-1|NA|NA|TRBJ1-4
CASSQGSSREKLFF
TGCGCCAGCAGCCAAGGGTCCTCAAGGGAAAAACTGTTTTTT
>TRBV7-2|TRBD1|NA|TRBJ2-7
CASSPSMDRGTYEQYF
TGTGCCAGCAGCCCCAGCATGGACAGGGGAACCTACGAGCAGTACTTC
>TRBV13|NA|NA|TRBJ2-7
CASKRAGGPHEQYF
TGTGCCAGCAAACGGGCCGGGGGGCCTCACGAGCAGTACTTC
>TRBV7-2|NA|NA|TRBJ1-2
CASSPPTGRVGGYTF
TGTGCCAGCAGCCCTCCGACAGGCCGGGTTGGGGGCTACACCTTC
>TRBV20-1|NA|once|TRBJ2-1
CSARDGGGAYNEQFF
TGCAGTGCTAGAGATGGCGGGGGCGCCTACAATGAGCAGTTCTTC
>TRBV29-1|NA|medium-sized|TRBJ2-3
CSVEPQGEGTDTQYF
TGCAGCGTTGAACCCCAGGGCGAGGGCACAGATACGCAGTATTTT
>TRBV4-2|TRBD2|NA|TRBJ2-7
CASSQEGGGAYYEQYF
TGTGCCAGCAGCCAAGAGGGCGGGGGGGCCTACTACGAGCAGTACTTC
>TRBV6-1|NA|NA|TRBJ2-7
CASSMAVNYEQYF
TGTGCCAGCAGCATGGCTGTTAACTACGAGCAGTACTTC
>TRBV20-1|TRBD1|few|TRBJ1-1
CSADLVGQGATEAFF
TGCAGTGCCGACCTAGTAGGACAGGGGGCCACTGAAGCTTTCTTT
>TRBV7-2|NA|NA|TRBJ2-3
CASSLEGGVDTQYF
TGTGCCAGCAGCTTAGAAGGCGGGGTGGATACGCAGTATTTT
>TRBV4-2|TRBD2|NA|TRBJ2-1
CASSLRRSGGLYNEQFF
TGTGCCAGCAGCCTCCGCCGTAGCGGGGGGCTCTACAATGAGCAGTTCTTC
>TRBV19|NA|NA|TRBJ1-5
CASSIEGGAGQPQHF
TGTGCCAGTAGTATAGAAGGTGGGGCAGGGCAGCCCCAGCATTTT
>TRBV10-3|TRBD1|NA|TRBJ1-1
CAIKKQGASTEAFF
TGTGCCATCAAGAAACAGGGGGCAAGCACTGAAGCTTTCTTT
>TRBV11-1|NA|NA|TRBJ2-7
CASSADRPYEQYF
TGTGCCAGCAGCGCCGACAGACCCTACGAGCAGTACTTC
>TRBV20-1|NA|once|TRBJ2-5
CSARTRDLYVETQYF
TGCAGTGCTAGAACGCGGGACTTATATGTCGAGACCCAGTACTTC